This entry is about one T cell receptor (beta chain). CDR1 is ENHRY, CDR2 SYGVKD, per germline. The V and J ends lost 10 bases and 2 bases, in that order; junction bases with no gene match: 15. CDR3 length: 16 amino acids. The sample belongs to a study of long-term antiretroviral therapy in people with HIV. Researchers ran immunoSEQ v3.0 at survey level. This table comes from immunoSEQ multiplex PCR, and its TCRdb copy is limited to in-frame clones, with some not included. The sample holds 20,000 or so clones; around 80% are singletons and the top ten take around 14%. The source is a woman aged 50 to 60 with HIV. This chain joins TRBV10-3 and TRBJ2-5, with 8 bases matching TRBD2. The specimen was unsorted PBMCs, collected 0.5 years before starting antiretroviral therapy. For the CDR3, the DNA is TGTGCCACCCTCGGCGGGGGGAGGTCGGGACAAGAGACCCAGTACTTC. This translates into CATLGGGRSGQETQYF.